This T cell receptor (beta chain) was sequenced for a study of blood T cell repertoires in COVID-19. For the study at large: The United States, Italy and Spain supplied acute and convalescent COVID-19 samples. PBMCs, B-cell-depleted T cells, or T cells provided the cDNA or gDNA that made up the material.

How the authors handled the data: Reference gene primers were amplified, and this amplification served to estimate nucleated cell counts. Produced via immunoSEQ multiplex PCR; TCRdb's table is partial and in-frame only. Clone size and the V and J calls come from that table; the DNA yielded D and trimming. The sample comprises just over 250,000 clones, approximately 88% of which are singletons, and 10% rests with the top ten. CDR3 size: 13 residues. Trimming at V came to 5 bases and at J to 8 bases, leaving 3 bases not matched to a gene. Germline V gene data show CDR1 as LNHDA and CDR2 as SQIVND (reference sequence). The Seattle patients, enrolled during active infection, were followed longitudinally.

Sequenced input: peripheral blood. The clonotype was recovered from a woman in her seventies with COVID-19, enrolled during active disease. The V gene is TRBV19, the J gene TRBJ2-1; 10 bases align to TRBD2. As DNA, the CDR3 is TGTGCCAGTAGTCTCCTAGCGGGAGATGAGCAGTTCTTC. Amino acids: CASSLLAGDEQFF.